Each of the 2 T cell receptor beta chains below was sequenced from the same sample in a study of blood T cell repertoires in COVID-19. Generated by immunoSEQ multiplex PCR, the TCRdb table keeps only in-frame clones and is missing some. The repertoire includes roughly 230,000 clones, over 80% of them detected once, and 6% to 7% sits in the top ten. Sequenced sample: peripheral blood. These receptors were collected from a woman aged 60-75 years with active or convalescent COVID-19.

The chain recombines TRBV19 with TRBJ1-2, with D possibly being TRBD1 (5 bases). Per germline, CDR1 LNHDA and CDR2 SQIVND (reference sequence). Trimming took off 9 bases at V and 6 bases at J, with 11 bases between the two ends. The CDR3 loop spans 11 amino acids. Written as DNA, the CDR3 is TGTGCCAGCAGGGTCAGTGATGGCTACACCTTC. This sequence encodes CASRVSDGYTF.

V is TRBV5-6 and J is TRBJ2-7, with TRBD1 matching over 8 bases. V gave up 1 base and J gave up 1 base; unmatched junction bases: 10. CDR1 SGHDT and CDR2 YYEEEE come from the germline V gene. CDR3 length: 17 residues. For the CDR3, the DNA is TGTGCCAGCAGCTTGAGGTCAGGGGGCGCGGAGTCCTACGAGCAGTACTTC. Amino acid sequence: CASSLRSGGAESYEQYF.